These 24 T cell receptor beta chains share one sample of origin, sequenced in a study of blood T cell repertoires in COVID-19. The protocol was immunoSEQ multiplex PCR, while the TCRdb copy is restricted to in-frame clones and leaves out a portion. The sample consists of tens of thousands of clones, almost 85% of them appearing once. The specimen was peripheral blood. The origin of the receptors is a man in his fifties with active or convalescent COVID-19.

The CDR3 protein is CASSQAGTYEQYF. DNA for the CDR3: TGTGCCAGCAGCCAAGCGGGGACCTACGAGCAGTACTTC. This chain connects TRBV3-1 (or the pseudogene TRBV3-2) to TRBJ2-7; maybe TRBD2 (5 bases). Trimming took 1 base from V and 2 from J, leaving 6 bases between them. CDR3 length equals 13 residues. Germline V lookup: CDR1 LGHDT, CDR2 YNNKEL (reference sequence).

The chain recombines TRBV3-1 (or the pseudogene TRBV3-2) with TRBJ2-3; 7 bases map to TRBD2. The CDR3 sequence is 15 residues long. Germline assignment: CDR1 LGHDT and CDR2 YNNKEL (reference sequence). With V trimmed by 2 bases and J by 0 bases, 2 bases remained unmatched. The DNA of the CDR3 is TGTGCCAGCAGCCAACTAGCGGAGAGCACAGATACGCAGTATTTT. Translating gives CASSQLAESTDTQYF.

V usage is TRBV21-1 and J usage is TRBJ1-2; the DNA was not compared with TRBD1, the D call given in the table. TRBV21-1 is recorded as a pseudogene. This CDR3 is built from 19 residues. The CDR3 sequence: CASSKEKGTGGSSNYGYTF. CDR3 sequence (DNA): TGTGCCAGCAGCAAAGAAAAAGGGACAGGGGGTTCATCTAACTATGGCTACACCTTC.

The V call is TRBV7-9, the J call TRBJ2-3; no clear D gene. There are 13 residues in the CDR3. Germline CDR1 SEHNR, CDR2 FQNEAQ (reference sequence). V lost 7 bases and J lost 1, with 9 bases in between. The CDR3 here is CASTHAGTDTQYF. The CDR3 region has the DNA TGTGCCAGCACCCATGCAGGCACAGATACGCAGTATTTT.

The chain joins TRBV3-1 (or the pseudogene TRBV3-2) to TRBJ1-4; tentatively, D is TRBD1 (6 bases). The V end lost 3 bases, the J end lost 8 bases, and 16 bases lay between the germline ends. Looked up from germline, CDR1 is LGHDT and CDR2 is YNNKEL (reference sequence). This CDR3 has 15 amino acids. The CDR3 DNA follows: TGTGCCAGCAGCCACCGACAGGCTGGGCAGGAAAAACTGTTTTTT. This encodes CASSHRQAGQEKLFF.

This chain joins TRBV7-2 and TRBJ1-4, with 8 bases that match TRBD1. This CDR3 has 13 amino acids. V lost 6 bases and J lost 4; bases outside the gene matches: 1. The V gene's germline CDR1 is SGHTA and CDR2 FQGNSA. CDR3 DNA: TGTGCCAGCAGGGGACAGGTTAATGAAAAACTGTTTTTT. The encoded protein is CASRGQVNEKLFF. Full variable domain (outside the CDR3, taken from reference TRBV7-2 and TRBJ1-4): GAGVSQSPSNKVTEKGKDVELRCDPISGHTALYWYRQSLGQGLEFLIYFQGNSAPDKSGLPSDRFSAERTGGSVSTLTIQRTQQEDSAVYLCASRGQVNEKLFFGSGTQLSVL.

The CDR3 coding sequence is TGCAGCGTTGACACAGGGAACGAAAAACTGTTTTTT. Residues: CSVDTGNEKLFF. V usage is TRBV29-1 and J usage is TRBJ1-4; maybe TRBD1 (6 bases). Germline values: CDR1 SQVTM, CDR2 ANQGSEA. This CDR3 comprises 12 residues. The germline V and J ends were trimmed by 3 bases and 8 bases, with 10 bases remaining between them. Combining the CDR3 with reference TRBV29-1 and TRBJ1-4 gives the whole variable domain SAVISQKPSRDICQRGTSLTIQCQVDSQVTMMFWYRQQPGQSLTLIATANQGSEATYESGFVIDKFPISRPNLTFSTLTVSNMSPEDSSIYLCSVDTGNEKLFFGSGTQLSVL.

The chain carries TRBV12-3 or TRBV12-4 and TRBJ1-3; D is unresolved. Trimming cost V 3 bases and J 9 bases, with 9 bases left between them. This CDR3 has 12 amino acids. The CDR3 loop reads CASSLPGPTIYF. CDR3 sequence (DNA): TGTGCCAGCAGTTTGCCAGGCCCCACCATATATTTT.

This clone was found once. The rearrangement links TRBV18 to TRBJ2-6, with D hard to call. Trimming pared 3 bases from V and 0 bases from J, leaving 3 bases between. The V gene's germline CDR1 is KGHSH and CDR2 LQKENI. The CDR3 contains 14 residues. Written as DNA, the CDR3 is TGTGCCAGCTCACCGAGCTCTGGGGCCAACGTCCTGACTTTC. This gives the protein CASSPSSGANVLTF. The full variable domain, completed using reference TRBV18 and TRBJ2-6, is NAGVMQNPRHLVRRRGQEARLRCSPMKGHSHVYWYRQLPEEGLKFMVYLQKENIIDESGMPKERFSAEFPKEGPSILRIQQVVRGDSAAYFCASSPSSGANVLTFGAGSRLTVL.

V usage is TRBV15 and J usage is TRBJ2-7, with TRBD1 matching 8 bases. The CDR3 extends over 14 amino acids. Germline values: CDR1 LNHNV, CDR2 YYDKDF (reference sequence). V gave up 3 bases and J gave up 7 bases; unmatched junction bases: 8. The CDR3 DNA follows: TGTGCCACCAGCAGCCGGGACAGGACTTGGGAGCAGTACTTC. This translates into CATSSRDRTWEQYF.

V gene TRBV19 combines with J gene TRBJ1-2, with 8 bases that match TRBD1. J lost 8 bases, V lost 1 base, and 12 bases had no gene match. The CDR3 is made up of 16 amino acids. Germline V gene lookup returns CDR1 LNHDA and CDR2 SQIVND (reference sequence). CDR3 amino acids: CASSIAWDRSVGGYTF. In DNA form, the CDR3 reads TGTGCCAGTAGTATAGCTTGGGACAGGTCAGTCGGCGGCTACACCTTC.

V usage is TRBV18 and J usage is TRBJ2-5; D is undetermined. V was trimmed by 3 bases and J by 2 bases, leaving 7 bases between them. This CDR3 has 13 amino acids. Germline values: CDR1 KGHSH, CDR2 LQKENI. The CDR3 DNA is TGTGCCAGCTCACCGACATATCAAGAGACCCAGTACTTC. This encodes CASSPTYQETQYF.

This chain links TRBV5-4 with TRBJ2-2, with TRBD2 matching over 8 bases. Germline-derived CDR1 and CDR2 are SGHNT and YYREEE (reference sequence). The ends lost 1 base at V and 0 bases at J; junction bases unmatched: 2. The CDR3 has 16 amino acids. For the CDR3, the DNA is TGTGCCAGCAGCTTGAAACTAGCGGCGAACACCGGGGAGCTGTTTTTT. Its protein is CASSLKLAANTGELFF.

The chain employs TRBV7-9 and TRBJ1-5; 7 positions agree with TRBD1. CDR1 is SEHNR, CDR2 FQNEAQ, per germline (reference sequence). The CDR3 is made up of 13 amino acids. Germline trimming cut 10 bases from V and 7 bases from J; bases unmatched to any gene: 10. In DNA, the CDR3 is TGTGCCATCAGTGACAGGGAAGAACAGCCCCAGCATTTT. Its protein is CAISDREEQPQHF.

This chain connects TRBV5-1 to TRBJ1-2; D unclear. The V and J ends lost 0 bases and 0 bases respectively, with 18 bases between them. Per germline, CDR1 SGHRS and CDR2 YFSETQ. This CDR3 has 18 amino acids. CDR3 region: CASSLAGGLFSSNYGYTF. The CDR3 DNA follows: TGCGCCAGCAGCTTGGCTGGAGGCCTCTTTTCGTCTAACTATGGCTACACCTTC.

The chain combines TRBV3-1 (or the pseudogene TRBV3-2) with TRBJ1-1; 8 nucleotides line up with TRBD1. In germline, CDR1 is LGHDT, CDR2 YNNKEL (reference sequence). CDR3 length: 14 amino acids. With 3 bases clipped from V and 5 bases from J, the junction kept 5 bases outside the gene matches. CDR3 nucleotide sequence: TGTGCCAGCAGCCAGGTACAGGGGGGTACTGAAGCTTTCTTT. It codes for CASSQVQGGTEAFF.

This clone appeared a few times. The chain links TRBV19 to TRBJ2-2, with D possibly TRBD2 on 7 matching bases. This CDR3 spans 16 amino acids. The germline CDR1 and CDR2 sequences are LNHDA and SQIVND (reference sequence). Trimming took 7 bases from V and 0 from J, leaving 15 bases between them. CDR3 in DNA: TGTGCCAGTAACCCGAGGGGGGGCGCGAACACCGGGGAGCTGTTTTTT. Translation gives CASNPRGGANTGELFF.

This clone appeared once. The CDR3 DNA follows: TGCGCCAGCAGCCTACTAGCGGGGGGACCCACAGATACGCAGTATTTT. Protein: CASSLLAGGPTDTQYF. This chain uses TRBV5-1 with TRBJ2-3; 12 bases match TRBD2. V lost 4 bases, J lost 2 bases, and 5 bases stayed unmatched. Germline CDR1 and CDR2: SGHRS and YFSETQ. The CDR3 runs to 16 residues. Complete variable domain (other parts from reference TRBV5-1 and TRBJ2-3): KAGVTQTPRYLIKTRGQQVTLSCSPISGHRSVSWYQQTPGQGLQFLFEYFSETQRNKGNFPGRFSGRQFSNSRSEMNVSTLELGDSALYLCASSLLAGGPTDTQYFGPGTRLTVL.

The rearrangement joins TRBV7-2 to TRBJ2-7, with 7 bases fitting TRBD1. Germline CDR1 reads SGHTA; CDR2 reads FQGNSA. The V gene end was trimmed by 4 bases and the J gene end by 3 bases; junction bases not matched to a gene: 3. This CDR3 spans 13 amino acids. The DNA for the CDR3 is TGTGCCAGCAGCTCGTACAGGGGCTACGAGCAGTACTTC. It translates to CASSSYRGYEQYF.

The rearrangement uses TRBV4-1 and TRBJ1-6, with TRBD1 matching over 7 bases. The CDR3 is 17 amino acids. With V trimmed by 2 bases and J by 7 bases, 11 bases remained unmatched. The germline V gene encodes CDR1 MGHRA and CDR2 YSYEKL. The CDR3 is CASSQPRQGLENSPLHF. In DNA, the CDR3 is TGCGCCAGCAGCCAACCTAGACAGGGCCTGGAAAATTCACCCCTCCACTTT.

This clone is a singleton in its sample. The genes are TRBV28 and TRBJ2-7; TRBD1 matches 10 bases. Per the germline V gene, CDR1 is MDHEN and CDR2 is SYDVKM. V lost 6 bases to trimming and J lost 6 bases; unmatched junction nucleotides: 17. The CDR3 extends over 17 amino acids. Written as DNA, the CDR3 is TGTGCCAGCAGGGATTCCCTCTCTCAGGACAGGGGGGGCGAGCAGTACGTC. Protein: CASRDSLSQDRGGEQYV.

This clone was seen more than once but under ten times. CDR3 sequence: CASSRNPGYEQYV. The CDR3 DNA sequence: TGTGCCAGCAGCCGAAACCCAGGCTACGAGCAGTACGTC. The V and J genes are TRBV7-2 and TRBJ2-7; D is ambiguous. The CDR3 has 13 residues. Germline V gene lookup returns CDR1 SGHTA and CDR2 FQGNSA. V lost 5 bases and J lost 3, with 11 bases in between.

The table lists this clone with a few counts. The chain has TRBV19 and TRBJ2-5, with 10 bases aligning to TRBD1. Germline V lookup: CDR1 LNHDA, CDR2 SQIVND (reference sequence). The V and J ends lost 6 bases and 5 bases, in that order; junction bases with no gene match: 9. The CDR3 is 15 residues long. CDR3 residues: CASSTRDRGRETQYF. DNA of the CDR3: TGTGCCAGTAGCACCCGGGACAGGGGACGGGAGACCCAGTACTTC.

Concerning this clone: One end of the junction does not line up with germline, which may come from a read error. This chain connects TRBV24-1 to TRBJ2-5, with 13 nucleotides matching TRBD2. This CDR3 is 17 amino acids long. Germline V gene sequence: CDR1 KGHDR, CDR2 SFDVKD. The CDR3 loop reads CAISDSLAGGLRETQYF. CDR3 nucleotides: TGTGCCATCAGTGATTCACTAGCGGGGGGGCTGAGGGAGACCCAGTACTTC.